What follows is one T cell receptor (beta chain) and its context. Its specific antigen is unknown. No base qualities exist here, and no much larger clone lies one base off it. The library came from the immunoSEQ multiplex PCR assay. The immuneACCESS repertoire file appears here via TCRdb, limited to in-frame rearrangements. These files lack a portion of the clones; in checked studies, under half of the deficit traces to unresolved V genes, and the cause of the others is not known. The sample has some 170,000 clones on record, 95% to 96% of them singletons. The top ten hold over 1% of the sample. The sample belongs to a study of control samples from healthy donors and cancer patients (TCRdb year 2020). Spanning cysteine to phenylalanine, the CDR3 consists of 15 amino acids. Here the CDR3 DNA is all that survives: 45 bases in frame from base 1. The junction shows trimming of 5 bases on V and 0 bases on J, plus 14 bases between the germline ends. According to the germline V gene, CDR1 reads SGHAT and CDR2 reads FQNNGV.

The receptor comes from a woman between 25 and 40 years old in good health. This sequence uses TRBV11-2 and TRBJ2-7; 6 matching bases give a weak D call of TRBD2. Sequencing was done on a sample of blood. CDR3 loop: CASSPTSSNSYEQYF. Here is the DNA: TGTGCCAGCAGCCCGACTAGTTCTAACTCCTACGAGCAGTACTTC. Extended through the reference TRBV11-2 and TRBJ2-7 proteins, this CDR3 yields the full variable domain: EAGVAQSPRYKIIEKRQSVAFWCNPISGHATLYWYQQILGQGPKLLIQFQNNGVVDDSQLPKDRFSAERLKGVDSTLKIQPAKLEDSAVYLCASSPTSSNSYEQYFGPGTRLTVT.